This T cell receptor (beta chain) emerged from a study of neurological immune-mediated disorders (dated by TCRdb to between 2018 and 2021). General notes on the study: Among the approximately 34 multiple sclerosis patients, relapsing-remitting MS accounted for about 31 and secondary progressive MS accounted for 3. Peripheral blood TCR-beta repertoires from HTLV-I-associated myelopathy (HAM/TSP) patients, multiple sclerosis patients and healthy controls were compared by UMI-based sequencing. The approximately 99 TCR-beta libraries included longitudinal samples, technical triplicates and paired sorted CD4+ and CD8+ T-cell subsets alongside PBMC samples. The cohort was made up of approximately 71 subjects, consisting of roughly 14 HAM/TSP patients, 34 multiple sclerosis patients and 20 healthy controls. Broad study findings and their caveats: No association of the MS cluster with clinical or MRI features was observed, and the need for larger cohorts was stated by the authors. Across subjects, expanded clones never shared an identical CDR3 amino acid sequence, which suggests that the TCR-beta repertoires in every group were private. TCR clonal expansion was highest in HAM/TSP patients and lowest in MS patients, with MS patients falling below even healthy controls. In a phylogenetic analysis, the repertoires of 18 out of 34 MS patients fell into a single cluster of related CDR3 sequences, pointing to a possible signature at the repertoire level.

cDNA was synthesized by template-switch 5'RACE using a primer carrying a 10-nucleotide random unique molecular identifier by which each TCR transcript was tagged. Over 190 million TCR-beta sequences, covering 15-18 subjects, were produced in each sequencing run. The RNeasy kit was used for extraction of total RNA. TCR-beta VDJ regions were amplified with primers for the TCR constant region and the 5'RACE anchor, using the KAPA Real-time Library Amplification kit. Sample indexes and Illumina adaptors were added in a first PCR, and a second PCR then increased library yield. After purification with Ampure beads, the TCR product of roughly 650 bp was size-selected on a 2% E-gel SizeSelection system. Before pooling, libraries had their quality checked on a Bioanalyzer, their concentration measured with Qubit, and their quantity determined with the Kapa Library Quantification kit. Libraries were sequenced paired-end 2 x 150 bp on an Illumina HiSeq 2500. To increase sequence diversity, about 25-31% phiX was spiked into each library pool. The original pipeline was this. Quality-filtered reads were processed with the UMI-based MiGEC pipeline, and over 75% of raw TCR sequences were removed by the MiGEC pipeline during error correction. IMGT germline references were used for alignment of VDJ genes, and clonotypes were defined by a unique CDR3 amino acid sequence together with V-J genes. Clonal expansion, Shannon diversity and CDR3 relatedness (CalcPairwiseDistances, ClusterSamples) were evaluated with VDJtools, and phylogenetic trees were built with CLCbio workbench. Using coefficient-of-variation modelling across technical triplicates, the study counted a clone as expanded if it had at least 8 unique UMIs. The public reads were reprocessed in TCRdb via fastp at Q25 and MiXCR, keeping in-frame beta chains. Entries are consolidated by CDR3 protein sequence, retaining the most common genes and DNA. For this entry, the V and J calls and clone size follow TCRdb and not the study's own pipeline. Counted in this sample were about 69,000 distinct CDR3 sequences; less than 4% of them appeared once. The ten largest clonotypes hold 1.3% of the sample.

From a lookup of the germline V gene, CDR1 and CDR2 are LGHNA and YNFKEQ. The CDR3 has 18 amino acids, counting the end cysteine and phenylalanine. Kept here is only the CDR3 DNA, which spans 54 bases and is read in frame from base 1. Unsorted PBMC libraries were generated from 2 million PBMCs stored in RNAlater at -80 °C until RNA extraction. Multiple sclerosis patients were enrolled in a US clinical protocol evaluating disease progression by magnetic resonance imaging. Peripheral blood underwent Ficoll-Hypaque density gradient centrifugation to isolate PBMCs, which were then cryopreserved in liquid nitrogen. This clonotype was counted only a few times. The target of this receptor is not known. One junction end does not reproduce the germline sequence, and a read error may be involved.

The sequence joins TRBV4-2 to TRBJ1-5, and TRBD1 may be the D gene, going by 6 matching bases. Sequenced sample: PBMCs. The sequence was collected from a man younger than 45 with multiple sclerosis. The nucleotide sequence is given as TGTGCCAGCAGCCAAGAGGAGACAGGAATCATACGAAATCAGCCCCAGAATTTT. This translates into CASSQEETGIIRNQPQNF.